This TCR beta chain derives from a study of blood T cell repertoires in COVID-19. CDR1 MNHEY and CDR2 SMNVEV come from the germline V gene (reference sequence). V lost 6 bases and J 1 base, leaving 15 bases between the germline ends. The CDR3 length is 15 residues. In the authors' methods: Amplification of reference gene primers was used by the study to estimate nucleated cell counts. Using immunoSEQ multiplex PCR, the repertoire was profiled, and TCRdb retains in-frame clones only, with some absent. V and J calls and clone size are copied from that table; D and trimming were computed from the DNA. The sample carries about 240,000 clones, just under 85% recorded once.

The chain links TRBV27 to TRBJ1-1; no clear D. This TCR was recovered from a woman older than 75 with acute or convalescent COVID-19. The sequenced sample consisted of peripheral blood. CDR3 sequence (DNA): TGTGCCAGCAGCTCCGCGGGCGGGAAGAACACTGAAGCTTTCTTT. This translates into CASSSAGGKNTEAFF.